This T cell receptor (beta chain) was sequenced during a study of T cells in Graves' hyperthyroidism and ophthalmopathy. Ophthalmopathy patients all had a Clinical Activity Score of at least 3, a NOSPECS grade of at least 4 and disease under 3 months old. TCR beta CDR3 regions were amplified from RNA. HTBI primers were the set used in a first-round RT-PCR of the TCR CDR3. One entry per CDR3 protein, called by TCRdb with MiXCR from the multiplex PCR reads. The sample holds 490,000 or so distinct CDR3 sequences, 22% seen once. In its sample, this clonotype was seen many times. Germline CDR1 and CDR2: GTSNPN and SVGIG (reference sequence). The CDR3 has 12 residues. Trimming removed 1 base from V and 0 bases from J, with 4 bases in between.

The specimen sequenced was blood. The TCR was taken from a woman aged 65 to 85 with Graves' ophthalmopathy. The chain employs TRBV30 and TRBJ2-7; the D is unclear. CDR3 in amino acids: CAWSASSYEQYF. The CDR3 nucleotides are TGTGCCTGGAGTGCGAGCTCCTACGAGCAGTACTTC.